Sequencing of this T cell receptor (beta chain) was carried out in a study of blood T cell repertoires in COVID-19. J was trimmed by 2 bases and V by 7 bases; bases with no gene match: 18. This CDR3 contains 18 residues. Germline loops: CDR1 KGHSH, CDR2 LQKENI. Clones were sequenced by immunoSEQ multiplex PCR, and TCRdb holds only the in-frame ones, with some missing. The sample lists under 300,000 clones, approximately 83% occurring once. The sample comprised peripheral blood. The rearrangement uses TRBV18 and TRBJ2-3; 7 nucleotides line up with TRBD2. This receptor was taken from a human donor in a cohort sampled during active COVID-19. The DNA for the CDR3 is TGTGCCAGCTGCCTACGGCTAACTAGCGCTAACTACACAGATACGCAGTATTTT. The encoded protein is CASCLRLTSANYTDTQYF.